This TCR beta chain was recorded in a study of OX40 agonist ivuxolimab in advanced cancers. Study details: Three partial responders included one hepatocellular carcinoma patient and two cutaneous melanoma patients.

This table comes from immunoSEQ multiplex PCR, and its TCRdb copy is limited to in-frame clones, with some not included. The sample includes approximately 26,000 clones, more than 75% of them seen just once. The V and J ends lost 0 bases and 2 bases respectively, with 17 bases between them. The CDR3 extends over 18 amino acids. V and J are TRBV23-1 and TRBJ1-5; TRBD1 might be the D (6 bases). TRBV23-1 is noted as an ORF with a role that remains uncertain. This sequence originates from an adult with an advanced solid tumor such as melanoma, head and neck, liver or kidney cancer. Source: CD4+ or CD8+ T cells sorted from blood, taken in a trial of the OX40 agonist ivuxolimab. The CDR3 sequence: CASSQSFRGGACNQPQHF. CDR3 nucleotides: TGCGCCAGCAGTCAATCGTTTAGGGGGGGCGCGTGCAATCAGCCCCAGCATTTT.